Following are 14 T cell receptor beta chains from one sample sequenced in a study of cytomegalovirus exposure and HLA in healthy donors. It was with 60 Vbeta and 13 Jbeta primers that the PCR ran. Sequencing was performed with immunoSEQ multiplex PCR; in TCRdb, only in-frame clones are kept and a portion is missing. There are approximately 180,000 clones in the sample; about 84% occur only once, and 4.8% lies in the top ten. Sequencing was performed on PBMCs. These receptors were obtained from a man aged 18-30 years in good health and CMV-seronegative.

The chain links TRBV18 to TRBJ2-1, with TRBD1 matching over 12 bases. With V trimmed by 3 bases and J by 7 bases, 4 bases remained unmatched. CDR3 size: 15 residues. CDR1 KGHSH and CDR2 LQKENI come from the germline V gene. Written as DNA, the CDR3 is TGTGCCAGCTCACCCGGGACAGGGGGCATAAATGAGCAGTTCTTC. Translated, it gives CASSPGTGGINEQFF.

This clone was counted only a few times. The rearrangement joins TRBV6-6 to TRBJ1-3, with no clear D. The germline CDR1 and CDR2 sequences are MNHNY and SVGAGI (reference sequence). Between the trimmed V and J ends, which lost 6 bases and 6 bases, there was a span of 12 bases. The CDR3 contains 13 residues. CDR3 amino acids: CASSLGESNTIYF. The CDR3 nucleotides read TGTGCCAGCAGCCTCGGGGAATCAAACACCATATATTTT.

This chain's CDR3 is CASSPTSSGSGEKLFF. As DNA, the CDR3 is TGTGCCAGCAGTCCAACCTCATCAGGGTCTGGTGAAAAACTGTTTTTT. V and J are TRBV27 and TRBJ1-4; D perhaps matches TRBD1 (5 bases). V lost 5 bases to trimming and J lost 7 bases, with 20 bases between them. The CDR3 has 16 residues. Germline V CDR1 and CDR2: MNHEY, SMNVEV (reference sequence).

The chain couples TRBV5-1 to TRBJ2-7; 11 nucleotides match TRBD2. After removal of 4 bases from V and 2 bases from J, the junction contained 8 bases not matched to a gene. Germline-derived CDR1 and CDR2 are SGHRS and YFSETQ. This CDR3 is 16 amino acids long. The chain's CDR3 is CASSRTLAGGAYEQYF. In DNA, the CDR3 is TGCGCCAGCAGCCGAACTCTAGCGGGAGGAGCCTACGAGCAGTACTTC.

Details on this clone: Relative to the germline gene, one junction end is altered; a read error may explain this. This chain uses TRBV5-1 with TRBJ2-7; the D gene could be TRBD1 or TRBD2 (6 bases each). Germline assignment: CDR1 SGHRS and CDR2 YFSETQ. This CDR3 is built from 14 residues. CDR3 nucleotide sequence: TGTGCCAGCAGCTTGGGGGGCTACGGCTACGAGCAGTACTTC. Amino acid sequence: CASSLGGYGYEQYF.

This clone was seen a handful of times. The chain is built from TRBV6-5 and TRBJ1-4; a weak D match, TRBD1 (5 bases). The CDR3 contains 14 residues. The germline CDR1 and CDR2 sequences are MNHEY and SVGAGI. The V end was cut by 6 bases, the J end by 8 bases, with 16 bases between. CDR3 DNA: TGTGCCAGCAGCCCAGGGTTTTTGAAGGAAAAACTGTTTTTT. Translation: CASSPGFLKEKLFF.

The chain is built from TRBV29-1 and TRBJ2-1, with D possibly TRBD1 on 6 matching bases. The CDR3 extends over 17 amino acids. Trimming took 4 bases from V and 0 from J, leaving 19 bases between them. CDR1 and CDR2 from the germline V gene are SQVTM and ANQGSEA. CDR3 sequence reads: CSVARGSGASSYNEQFF. In nucleotides, the CDR3 is TGCAGCGTTGCAAGGGGGTCCGGCGCGAGCTCCTACAATGAGCAGTTCTTC.

The chain is built from TRBV15 and TRBJ2-4, with TRBD1 matching over 12 bases. Losses at the gene ends were 1 base for V and 8 bases for J; bases not matched to a gene: 3. This CDR3 is built from 15 residues. From germline, CDR1 is LNHNV and CDR2 YYDKDF (reference sequence). The CDR3 nucleotides are TGTGCCACCAGCAGAGGGGACAGGGGGCGGGACATTCAGTACTTC. Amino acid sequence: CATSRGDRGRDIQYF.

This chain joins TRBV2 and TRBJ2-1; 14 nucleotides match TRBD2. The CDR3 loop spans 18 amino acids. V was pared by 4 bases and J by 3 bases, with 8 bases of the junction left unmatched. In germline, CDR1 is SNHLY, CDR2 FYNNEI. The CDR3 DNA sequence: TGTGCCAGCAGTGGCTGGGGACTAGCGGGGGAACTCTACAATGAGCAGTTCTTC. This sequence encodes CASSGWGLAGELYNEQFF. Supplemented by reference TRBV2 and TRBJ2-1, the full variable domain reads EPEVTQTPSHQVTQMGQEVILRCVPISNHLYFYWYRQILGQKVEFLVSFYNNEISEKSEIFDDQFSVERPDGSNFTLKIRSTKLEDSAMYFCASSGWGLAGELYNEQFFGPGTRLTVL.

The chain links TRBV9 to TRBJ2-6; the D gene is possibly TRBD2 (5 bases). V dropped 3 bases and J dropped 4 bases, with 14 bases sitting between them. CDR3 size: 16 residues. The germline CDR1 and CDR2 sequences are SGDLS and YYNGEE. The DNA for the CDR3 is TGTGCCAGCAGCGCCTCACGGGGTACCGGGGCCAACGTCCTGACTTTC. Translated, it gives CASSASRGTGANVLTF.

The V gene is TRBV7-9, the J gene TRBJ2-3, with a possible D match to TRBD2 (5 bases). The germline V gene encodes CDR1 SEHNR and CDR2 FQNEAQ (reference sequence). This CDR3 region has 15 residues. Trimming cost V 2 bases and J 2 bases, with 11 bases left between them. CDR3 amino acids: CASSLSNLATDTQYF. CDR3 in DNA: TGTGCCAGCAGCTTAAGTAACCTAGCCACAGATACGCAGTATTTT.

The rearrangement uses TRBV27 and TRBJ2-1; 13 bases line up with TRBD2. The CDR3 has 18 amino acids. Per germline, CDR1 MNHEY and CDR2 SMNVEV (reference sequence). The ends lost 4 bases at V and 5 bases at J; junction bases unmatched: 11. Here the CDR3 DNA reads TGTGCCAGCAGTTCACCCTCACTAACTAGCGGGAGGGACAATGAGCAGTTCTTC. Translated: CASSSPSLTSGRDNEQFF.

The gene calls are TRBV30 and TRBJ1-5; 10 positions match TRBD1. With V trimmed by 7 bases and J by 5 bases, 8 bases remained unmatched. Germline lookup yields CDR1 GTSNPN and CDR2 SVGIG (reference sequence). The CDR3 sequence is 14 residues long. The CDR3 loop reads CASGGGTGDQPQHF. The CDR3 nucleotides are TGTGCCTCAGGGGGGGGGACAGGGGATCAGCCCCAGCATTTT.

This chain joins TRBV15 and TRBJ1-1, with TRBD1 as a possible D gene (5 bases). The germline V and J ends were trimmed by 0 bases and 8 bases, with 16 bases remaining between them. CDR3 size: 15 residues. Germline V gene sequence: CDR1 LNHNV, CDR2 YYDKDF (reference sequence). Written as DNA, the CDR3 is TGTGCCACCAGCAGAGATCTCGTGGGGCTCTCAGAAGCTTTCTTT. It is translated as CATSRDLVGLSEAFF.